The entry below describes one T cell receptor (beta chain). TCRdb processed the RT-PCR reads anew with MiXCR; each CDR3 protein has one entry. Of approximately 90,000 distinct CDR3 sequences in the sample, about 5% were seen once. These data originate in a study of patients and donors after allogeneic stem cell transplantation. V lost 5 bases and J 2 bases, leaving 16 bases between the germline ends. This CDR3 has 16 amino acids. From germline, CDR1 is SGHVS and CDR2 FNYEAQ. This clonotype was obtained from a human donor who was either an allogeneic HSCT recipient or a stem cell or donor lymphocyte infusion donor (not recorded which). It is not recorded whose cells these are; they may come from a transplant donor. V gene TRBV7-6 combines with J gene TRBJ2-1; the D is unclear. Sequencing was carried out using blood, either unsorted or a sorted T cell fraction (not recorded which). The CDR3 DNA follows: TGTGCCAGCAGCCCCACCGTCGGCGGAACCTACAATGAGCAGTTCTTC. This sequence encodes CASSPTVGGTYNEQFF.